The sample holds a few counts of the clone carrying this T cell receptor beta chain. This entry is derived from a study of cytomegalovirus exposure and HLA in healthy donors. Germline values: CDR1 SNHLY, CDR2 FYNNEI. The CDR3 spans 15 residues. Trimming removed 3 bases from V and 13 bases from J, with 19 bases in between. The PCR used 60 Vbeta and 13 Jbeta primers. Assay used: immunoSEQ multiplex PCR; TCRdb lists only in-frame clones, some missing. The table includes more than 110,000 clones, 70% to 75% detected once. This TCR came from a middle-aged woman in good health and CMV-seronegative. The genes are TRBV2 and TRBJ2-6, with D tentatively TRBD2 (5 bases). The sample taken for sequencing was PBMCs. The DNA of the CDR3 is TGTGCCAGCAGTGACCGCAGCGGCACCTCCCGGGTCCTGACTTTC. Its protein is CASSDRSGTSRVLTF. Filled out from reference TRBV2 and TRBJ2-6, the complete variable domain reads EPEVTQTPSHQVTQMGQEVILRCVPISNHLYFYWYRQILGQKVEFLVSFYNNEISEKSEIFDDQFSVERPDGSNFTLKIRSTKLEDSAMYFCASSDRSGTSRVLTFGAGSRLTVL.